This T cell receptor (beta chain) was identified in a study of T-cell reconstitution after alpha-beta-depleted transplantation in children. The CDR3 has 13 residues. V shed 5 bases and J shed 0 bases, with 10 bases lying between them. Per germline, CDR1 DFQATT and CDR2 SNEGSKA (reference sequence). This clonotype was detected many times. Preparing the TCRbeta library involved the use of unique molecular identifiers. TCRdb itself ran the PCR reads through MiXCR, one entry per CDR3 protein. The sample lists about 690,000 distinct CDR3 sequences; approximately 17% were seen once. Sequenced here: PBMCs from the stem cell graft donor, sampled from the stem cell graft. This TCR was recovered from a human donor who donated a stem cell graft to a child with acute myeloid leukemia. The gene calls are TRBV20-1 and TRBJ1-2, with a tentative D call TRBD1 (6 bases). CDR3 amino acids: CSAPDRANYGYTF. The CDR3 nucleotides read TGCAGTGCTCCGGACAGAGCTAACTATGGCTACACCTTC.